This T cell receptor beta chain was sequenced for a study of blood T cell repertoires in COVID-19. Study details: Researchers got acute and convalescent COVID-19 samples from the United States, Italy and Spain. PBMCs, B-cell-depleted T cells, or T cells provided the cDNA or gDNA that made up the material.

Profiled with immunoSEQ multiplex PCR; TCRdb holds only in-frame clones, not every one. This sample has more than 200,000 clones; 83% occur once, and the top ten carry 2.5%. Trimming removed 9 bases from V and 2 bases from J; junction bases left unmatched: 6. The CDR3 is 13 amino acids. Germline assignment: CDR1 MDHEN and CDR2 SYDVKM. This sequence was found in a woman aged 40 to 55 with active or convalescent COVID-19. The sample consisted of peripheral blood. This sequence joins TRBV28 and TRBJ2-5; 7 bases are a match to TRBD1. CDR3 sequence reads: CASSTRGQETQYF. CDR3 bases: TGTGCCAGTTCCACCAGGGGGCAAGAGACCCAGTACTTC.